The 11 T cell receptor beta chains below all came from one sample that was sequenced in a study of T-cell memory formation after mild COVID-19. Each CDR3 protein gets one entry after TCRdb re-called the 5' RACE reads with MiXCR. The table records about 190,000 distinct CDR3 sequences, 15% to 20% of them present only once. Sequenced input: PBMCs or a T cell subset sorted from them (not recorded which). These receptors all stem from an adult woman who had mild COVID-19 (a few samples of this study predate the infection). Cell type and time point are not known.

This clonotype showed up just a few times. The rearrangement uses TRBV4-3 and TRBJ1-1; 8 bases line up with TRBD1. The V gene end was trimmed by 0 bases and the J gene end by 5 bases; junction bases not matched to a gene: 5. The germline gives CDR1 LGHNA, CDR2 YSLEER. CDR3 length: 15 residues. As DNA, the CDR3 is TGCGCCAGCAGCCAAGATAACAGGGGGGGGACTGAAGCTTTCTTT. Amino acids: CASSQDNRGGTEAFF.

This clonotype turned up a few times. CDR3 DNA: TGCGCCAGCAGCTCCTCCGGACAGGGATACACCATATATTTT. This codes for CASSSSGQGYTIYF. The gene calls are TRBV5-1 and TRBJ1-3; 8 bases agree with TRBD1. V lost 3 bases and J lost 8; bases outside the gene matches: 7. The CDR3 totals 14 residues. The germline V gene encodes CDR1 SGHRS and CDR2 YFSETQ.

The gene calls are TRBV18 and TRBJ1-1; TRBD1 aligns across 7 bases. J gave up 5 bases and V 1 base, and 7 bases lay outside the gene matches. The length of the CDR3 is 15 residues. Germline V gene sequence: CDR1 KGHSH, CDR2 LQKENI. CDR3 residues: CASSPLRGGSTEAFF. CDR3 bases: TGTGCCAGCTCACCACTGAGAGGGGGCTCTACTGAAGCTTTCTTT. Complete variable domain (other parts from reference TRBV18 and TRBJ1-1): NAGVMQNPRHLVRRRGQEARLRCSPMKGHSHVYWYRQLPEEGLKFMVYLQKENIIDESGMPKERFSAEFPKEGPSILRIQQVVRGDSAAYFCASSPLRGGSTEAFFGQGTRLTVV.

This clonotype was found a few times. The rearrangement links TRBV12-3 or TRBV12-4 to TRBJ1-5; D is perhaps TRBD1 (6 bases). Trimming took off 2 bases at V and 0 bases at J, with 17 bases between the two ends. This CDR3 comprises 18 residues. The CDR3 nucleotides read TGTGCCAGCAGTTTACGTGGGGGGCCGCATTATAGCAATCAGCCCCAGCATTTT. It is translated as CASSLRGGPHYSNQPQHF.

The chain links TRBV2 to TRBJ2-2; D not resolved. Between the trimmed V and J ends, which lost 10 bases and 0 bases, there was a span of 12 bases. The length of the CDR3 is 14 residues. Germline assignment: CDR1 SNHLY and CDR2 FYNNEI. This CDR3 reads CATRRSSNTGELFF. As DNA, the CDR3 is TGTGCCACCCGACGGAGTTCGAACACCGGGGAGCTGTTTTTT.

This clonotype was seen more than once but under ten times. This chain connects TRBV12-3 or TRBV12-4 to TRBJ2-1; tentative D call: TRBD2 (6 bases). CDR3 size: 14 residues. V was clipped by 6 bases and J by 6 bases, with 15 bases between them. Written as DNA, the CDR3 is TGTGCCAGCAGGGCTAGCGCTCGGGCCAATGAGCAGTTCTTC. Translated, it gives CASRASARANEQFF.

This clonotype was recorded a few times. The V gene is TRBV4-3, the J gene TRBJ2-5; D is undetermined. Trimming cost V 4 bases and J 3 bases, with 9 bases left between them. This CDR3 has 13 residues. Looked up from germline, CDR1 is LGHNA and CDR2 is YSLEER. The chain's CDR3 is CASSLRRKETQYF. CDR3 DNA sequence: TGCGCCAGCAGCCTCCGACGGAAAGAGACCCAGTACTTC.

For the CDR3, the DNA is TGTGCCAGCAGTCCCGGCAGGAAGAATGAGCAGTTCTTC. Translation gives CASSPGRKNEQFF. The rearrangement links TRBV12-3 or TRBV12-4 to TRBJ2-1; D is undetermined. CDR3 length: 13 amino acids. Trimming removed 5 bases at V and 7 bases at J, with 12 bases between.

This clonotype was seen only a few times. This chain links TRBV18 with TRBJ1-1; no firm D call. This CDR3 comprises 15 residues. The germline CDR1 and CDR2 sequences are KGHSH and LQKENI. The V and J ends lost 1 base and 1 base respectively, with 10 bases between them. CDR3 region: CASSPLSTANTEAFF. The DNA of the CDR3 is TGTGCCAGCTCACCACTATCGACGGCGAACACTGAAGCTTTCTTT.

This clonotype showed up just a few times. This rearrangement joins TRBV20-1 to TRBJ1-2; 7 bases are shared with TRBD1. This CDR3 is 16 amino acids long. Germline lookup yields CDR1 DFQATT and CDR2 SNEGSKA (reference sequence). V was pared by 2 bases and J by 1 base, with 10 bases of the junction left unmatched. The CDR3 nucleotides are TGCAGTGCTAGAACAGGGGCAGTGAGGGTTAACTATGGCTACACCTTC. As protein: CSARTGAVRVNYGYTF.

This clonotype has a count of ten or more. The chain carries TRBV7-3 and TRBJ2-2; D perhaps matches TRBD2 (6 bases). The V end was cut by 6 bases, the J end by 7 bases, with 9 bases between. The CDR3 spans 12 residues. Germline V gene lookup returns CDR1 SGHTA and CDR2 FQGTGA. CDR3 in amino acids: CASRRENGELFF. The CDR3 bases are TGTGCCAGCAGACGGGAGAACGGGGAGCTGTTTTTT.